Sequencing of this T cell receptor (beta chain) was carried out in a study of cytomegalovirus exposure and HLA in healthy donors. At the level of the study: Previous work identified some 120 million unique TCR beta sequences from around 200 million T cells.

Germline V CDR1 and CDR2: LGHNA, YSLEER. This CDR3 is built from 14 residues. V lost 4 bases and J 0 bases, leaving 9 bases between the germline ends. The PCR contained 60 Vbeta and 13 Jbeta primers. TCRdb's table, derived via immunoSEQ multiplex PCR, lists solely in-frame clones and lacks some. Of about 300,000 clones listed, 80% to 90% were seen once; the top ten hold approximately 4.3%. The sample holds a few counts of this clone. The clonotype comes from a man aged 40-50 years in good health and CMV-seropositive. The rearrangement uses TRBV4-3 and TRBJ2-5; D may be TRBD1 (6 bases). The sequencing input was PBMCs. The CDR3 DNA reads TGCGCCAGCAGCCCGACAGGATACCAAGAGACCCAGTACTTC. It codes for CASSPTGYQETQYF.